The entry that follows covers one T cell receptor beta chain sequence. Its antigen remains unknown. A second PCR of 7 to 11 cycles used a sample-barcoded 5' primer and a J-beta primer mix. TCRdb ran MiXCR on the 5' RACE reads and lists one entry per CDR3 protein. This sample has roughly 700,000 distinct CDR3 sequences, with roughly 25% found just once. The data were taken from a study of blood T cells in healthy people across ages. Study-wide findings and caveats: The study could not conclusively compare naive and antigen-experienced cells, given its unsorted PBMCs.

Trimming removed 3 bases from V and 5 bases from J; junction bases left unmatched: 15. The CDR3 has 17 residues. Germline-derived CDR1 and CDR2 are MDHEN and SYDVKM. This sample also belongs to another study, concerning T cells of mothers and their children. From that paper: Persistent microchimeric T cell clones were not found at ~100 per million sensitivity.

This chain links TRBV28 with TRBJ1-2; TRBD1 agrees at 7 bases. Sequencing used blood. This sequence originates from a boy aged 5-17 years in good health. Written as DNA, the CDR3 is TGTGCCAGCAGTTTTCCCCCGGGAAGGGAGGGGGCTTATGGCTACACCTTC. Amino acid sequence: CASSFPPGREGAYGYTF.